Listed below are T cell receptor beta chains from one sample, sequenced in a study of hypomethylating agent response in myelodysplastic syndrome. Only in-frame clones appear in the TCRdb table, and some are missing; sequencing was by immunoSEQ multiplex PCR. This repertoire shows 6,600 or so clones, around 86% found once; its top ten account for around 15%. The sample in question was bone marrow, obtained before or after starting hypomethylating agent treatment for myelodysplastic syndrome (not recorded which). These receptors came from a human donor with myelodysplastic syndrome. Each CDR3 is given with its conserved first and last residue. A D gene is named only where the DNA matches it firmly. Clone size is shown for a subset of rows, as once, few, many or a class of expanded clone.

size: -; V: TRBV5-6; J: TRBJ2-5; D: TRBD1; CDR3: CASSGYRGPETQYF; DNA: TGTGCCAGCAGCGGCTACAGGGGCCCGGAGACCCAGTACTTC
size: -; V: TRBV2; J: TRBJ1-2; D: -; CDR3: CASSGLKGYTF; DNA: TGTGCCAGCAGTGGTCTGAAGGGCTACACCTTC
size: -; V: TRBV7-9; J: TRBJ2-5; D: -; CDR3: CASSSQGPETQYF; DNA: TGTGCCAGCAGCTCGCAGGGACCAGAGACCCAGTACTTC
size: -; V: TRBV27; J: TRBJ2-1; D: TRBD1; CDR3: CASSRDRDNEQFF; DNA: TGTGCCAGCAGCCGGGACAGGGACAATGAGCAGTTCTTC
size: -; V: TRBV2; J: TRBJ1-6; D: -; CDR3: CASLSWTVDYNSPLHF; DNA: TGTGCCAGCTTGTCGTGGACCGTAGACTATAATTCACCCCTCCACTTT
size: -; V: TRBV6-6; J: TRBJ1-2; D: TRBD1; CDR3: CASTLPGQGAYGYTF; DNA: TGTGCCAGCACCCTACCGGGACAGGGGGCCTATGGCTACACCTTC
size: -; V: TRBV25-1; J: TRBJ1-6; D: TRBD1; CDR3: CASRGQGKNSPLHF; DNA: TGTGCCAGCAGAGGACAGGGAAAAAACTCACCCCTCCACTTT
size: once; V: TRBV30; J: TRBJ2-3; D: -; CDR3: CASRRAGASDTQYF; DNA: TGTGCCTCCCGCCGGGCGGGGGCGTCAGATACGCAGTATTTT
size: -; V: TRBV19; J: TRBJ1-4; D: -; CDR3: CASSQGAGRNEKLFF; DNA: TGTGCCAGTAGTCAGGGCGCAGGTCGGAATGAAAAACTGTTTTTT
size: -; V: TRBV18; J: TRBJ1-2; D: -; CDR3: CASSPPPPTGPGEGYTF; DNA: TGTGCCAGCTCACCACCCCCCCCAACAGGTCCGGGAGAAGGCTACACCTTC
size: few; V: TRBV9; J: TRBJ2-2; D: -; CDR3: CASRTSAGELFF; DNA: TGTGCCAGCCGAACATCGGCCGGGGAGCTGTTTTTT
size: -; V: TRBV6-5; J: TRBJ2-7; D: -; CDR3: CASSYAGARLYEQYF; DNA: TGTGCCAGCAGTTACGCTGGGGCGCGTCTCTACGAGCAGTACTTC
size: few; V: TRBV5-5; J: TRBJ1-5; D: -; CDR3: CASSLALVPSQPQHF; DNA: TGTGCCAGCAGCTTGGCCCTCGTACCCAGTCAGCCCCAGCATTTT
size: -; V: TRBV18; J: TRBJ1-2; D: -; CDR3: CASSPRTAGDGYTF; DNA: TGTGCCAGCTCACCTCGGACAGCAGGCGATGGCTACACCTTC
size: -; V: TRBV15; J: TRBJ1-2; D: TRBD1; CDR3: CATSRDTRYRGKANYGYTF; DNA: TGTGCCACCAGCAGAGATACCCGGTACAGGGGCAAAGCTAACTATGGCTACACCTTC
size: few; V: TRBV1; J: TRBJ2-6; D: -; CDR3: CTSSSGAQSRANVLTF; DNA: TGCACCAGCAGCTCGGGTGCACAAAGTCGGGCCAACGTCCTGACTTTC
size: once; V: TRBV5-1; J: TRBJ2-3; D: TRBD2; CDR3: CASSLLPSGGARDTQYF; DNA: TGCGCCAGCAGCTTGTTGCCCAGCGGGGGGGCGAGAGATACGCAGTATTTT
size: -; V: TRBV5-6; J: TRBJ1-1; D: -; CDR3: CASSFGVGHTEAFF; DNA: TGTGCCAGCAGCTTTGGAGTTGGTCACACTGAAGCTTTCTTT
size: -; V: TRBV4-1; J: TRBJ2-3; D: -; CDR3: CASSQVWTDTQYF; DNA: TGCGCCAGCAGCCAAGTATGGACAGATACGCAGTATTTT
size: -; V: TRBV7-2; J: TRBJ1-1; D: -; CDR3: CASSLAAKGTEAFF; DNA: TGTGCCAGCAGCTTAGCGGCCAAGGGTACTGAAGCTTTCTTT
size: -; V: TRBV14; J: TRBJ1-2; D: -; CDR3: CASSHDTRGNNGYTF; DNA: TGTGCCAGCAGCCACGACACGAGGGGTAACAATGGCTACACCTTC
size: -; V: TRBV6-6; J: TRBJ2-2; D: -; CDR3: CASDPTGRSNTGELFF; DNA: TGTGCCAGCGACCCCACTGGGAGATCGAACACCGGGGAGCTGTTTTTT
size: -; V: TRBV11-1; J: TRBJ2-5; D: -; CDR3: CASRTSKQETQYF; DNA: TGTGCCAGTAGGACCTCGAAACAAGAGACCCAGTACTTC
size: -; V: TRBV9; J: TRBJ1-6; D: TRBD1; CDR3: CASSVDRENSPLHF; DNA: TGTGCCAGCAGCGTGGACAGGGAAAATTCACCCCTCCACTTT
size: -; V: TRBV30; J: TRBJ1-2; D: -; CDR3: CAWRPDFIGGYTF; DNA: TGTGCCTGGAGACCGGACTTTATAGGAGGCTACACCTTC
size: -; V: TRBV27; J: TRBJ2-1; D: TRBD2; CDR3: CASSFGTSGGAVNEQFF; DNA: TGTGCCAGCAGTTTTGGGACTAGCGGGGGGGCAGTGAATGAGCAGTTCTTC
size: -; V: TRBV4-1; J: TRBJ1-2; D: TRBD1; CDR3: CASSQEQGAYGYTF; DNA: TGCGCCAGCAGCCAAGAGCAGGGGGCGTATGGCTACACCTTC
size: -; V: TRBV5-8; J: TRBJ2-5; D: -; CDR3: CASSLGGTETQYF; DNA: TGTGCCAGCAGCTTGGGGGGGACTGAGACCCAGTACTTC
size: -; V: TRBV6-5; J: TRBJ1-1; D: -; CDR3: CASSYGIDTEAFF; DNA: TGTGCCAGCAGTTACGGGATTGACACTGAAGCTTTCTTT
size: -; V: TRBV5-6; J: TRBJ2-3; D: -; CDR3: CASSLGGTDTQYF; DNA: TGTGCCAGCAGCTTGGGAGGCACAGATACGCAGTATTTT
size: -; V: TRBV9; J: TRBJ1-2; D: -; CDR3: CASSGGVGYGYTF; DNA: TGTGCCAGCAGCGGGGGGGTAGGCTATGGCTACACCTTC
size: few; V: TRBV2; J: TRBJ1-2; D: -; CDR3: CASSVQSGYGYTF; DNA: TGTGCCAGCAGCGTACAGAGCGGCTATGGCTACACCTTC
size: -; V: TRBV30; J: TRBJ2-5; D: TRBD2; CDR3: CAWSLAGVETQYF; DNA: TGTGCCTGGAGTCTAGCGGGGGTAGAGACCCAGTACTTC
size: -; V: TRBV5-4; J: TRBJ2-1; D: -; CDR3: CASSFGSSEQFF; DNA: TGTGCCAGCAGCTTTGGGTCCTCTGAGCAGTTCTTC
size: -; V: TRBV5-1; J: TRBJ1-5; D: -; CDR3: CASSPLGGPNVEPQHF; DNA: TGCGCCAGCAGCCCTCTGGGGGGGCCTAACGTAGAGCCCCAGCATTTT
size: -; V: TRBV5-4; J: TRBJ2-3; D: -; CDR3: CASSSRQRTDTQYF; DNA: TGTGCCAGCAGCTCCCGACAGCGCACAGATACGCAGTATTTT
size: -; V: TRBV15; J: TRBJ2-3; D: -; CDR3: CATSREMGEHTDTQYF; DNA: TGTGCCACCAGCAGAGAGATGGGGGAACACACAGATACGCAGTATTTT
size: -; V: TRBV29-1; J: TRBJ2-3; D: -; CDR3: CSVEDTYTDTQYF; DNA: TGCAGCGTTGAAGACACCTACACAGATACGCAGTATTTT
size: -; V: TRBV6-1; J: TRBJ1-2; D: -; CDR3: CASIDPPYGYTF; DNA: TGTGCCAGCATTGATCCACCCTATGGCTACACCTTC
size: -; V: TRBV18; J: TRBJ2-1; D: -; CDR3: CASSRELHNEQFF; DNA: TGTGCCAGCTCACGTGAGCTTCACAATGAGCAGTTCTTC
size: -; V: TRBV5-3; J: TRBJ2-7; D: TRBD1; CDR3: CASRVDRGSYEQYF; DNA: TGTGCCAGCAGGGTGGACAGGGGGTCCTACGAGCAGTACTTC
size: -; V: TRBV11-2; J: TRBJ1-1; D: -; CDR3: CASSHWGGNTEAFF; DNA: TGTGCCAGCAGCCATTGGGGAGGGAACACTGAAGCTTTCTTT
size: -; V: TRBV4-1; J: TRBJ1-1; D: -; CDR3: CASSQARGANTEAFF; DNA: TGCGCCAGCAGCCAAGCGAGGGGGGCGAACACTGAAGCTTTCTTT
size: -; V: TRBV2; J: TRBJ2-2; D: TRBD2; CDR3: CASRPGLAGSKTNTGELFF; DNA: TGTGCCAGCAGGCCGGGACTAGCGGGGTCTAAAACGAACACCGGGGAGCTGTTTTTT
size: -; V: TRBV9; J: TRBJ1-1; D: -; CDR3: CASTQGRSANTEAFF; DNA: TGTGCCAGCACTCAGGGGAGATCAGCGAACACTGAAGCTTTCTTT
size: -; V: TRBV6-5; J: TRBJ2-2; D: -; CDR3: CASSYSRGFWAGELFF; DNA: TGTGCCAGCAGTTACTCTCGGGGTTTCTGGGCCGGGGAGCTGTTTTTT
size: -; V: TRBV25-1; J: TRBJ1-3; D: TRBD1; CDR3: CASKTTGSGNTIYF; DNA: TGTGCCAGCAAGACGACAGGGTCCGGAAACACCATATATTTT
size: -; V: TRBV7-2; J: TRBJ2-3; D: -; CDR3: CASSLGLVGAGTDTQYF; DNA: TGTGCCAGCAGCTTAGGATTGGTGGGGGCCGGGACAGATACGCAGTATTTT
size: -; V: TRBV5-1; J: TRBJ1-4; D: -; CDR3: CASSLGQVRDEKLFF; DNA: TGCGCCAGCAGCTTGGGACAGGTTAGAGATGAAAAACTGTTTTTT
size: -; V: TRBV6-5; J: TRBJ2-3; D: -; CDR3: CASSYGSGDTQYF; DNA: TGTGCCAGCAGTTACGGTTCGGGAGATACGCAGTATTTT
size: -; V: TRBV19; J: TRBJ2-5; D: -; CDR3: CASSTRGKETQYF; DNA: TGTGCCAGTAGTACCAGGGGAAAGGAGACCCAGTACTTC
size: -; V: TRBV18; J: TRBJ1-2; D: TRBD1; CDR3: CASSPGETGVYGYTF; DNA: TGTGCCAGCTCACCGGGGGAGACAGGGGTTTATGGCTACACCTTC